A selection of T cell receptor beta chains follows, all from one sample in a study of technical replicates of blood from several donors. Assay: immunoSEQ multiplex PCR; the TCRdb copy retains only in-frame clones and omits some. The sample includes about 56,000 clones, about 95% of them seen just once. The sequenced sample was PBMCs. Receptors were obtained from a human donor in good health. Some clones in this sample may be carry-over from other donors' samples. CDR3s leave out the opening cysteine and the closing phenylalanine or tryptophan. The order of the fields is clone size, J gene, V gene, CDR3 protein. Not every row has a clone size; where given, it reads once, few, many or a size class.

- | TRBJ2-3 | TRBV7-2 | ASSLAGTDYPTDTQY
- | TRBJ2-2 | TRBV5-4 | ASSLGTRLGGELF
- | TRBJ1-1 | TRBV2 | ASSGQDGGEAF
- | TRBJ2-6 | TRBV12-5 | ASGSYSQYSSGANVLT
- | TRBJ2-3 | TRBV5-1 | ASSLNPGTGVGTQY
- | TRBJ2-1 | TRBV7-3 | ASSPGGSLVNEQF
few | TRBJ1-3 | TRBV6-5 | ASSYSSRTGNTIY
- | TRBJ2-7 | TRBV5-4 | ASSLAAGTGLS
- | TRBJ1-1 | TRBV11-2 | ASLDRASTEAF
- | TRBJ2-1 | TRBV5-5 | ASSTRTATSGNEQF
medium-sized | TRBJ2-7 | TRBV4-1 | ASSPSTGFYEQY
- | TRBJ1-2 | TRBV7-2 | ASSPRDSYLANYGYT
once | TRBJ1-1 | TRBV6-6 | ASHGAMNTEAF
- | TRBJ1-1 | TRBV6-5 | ASSYSSMNTEAF
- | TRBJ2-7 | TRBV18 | ASSPFEKGGEQY
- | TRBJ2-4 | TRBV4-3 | ASSQEGLAGGPFGKNIQY
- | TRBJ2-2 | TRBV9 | ASSRIGQGAFTGELF
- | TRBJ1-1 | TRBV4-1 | ASSHPEEKGSGTEAF
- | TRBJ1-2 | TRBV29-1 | STGTGANYGYT
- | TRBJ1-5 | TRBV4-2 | ASSQVKGLDYSNQPQH
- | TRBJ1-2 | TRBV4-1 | ASSHWPGQINYGYT
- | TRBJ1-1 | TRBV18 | ASSPDGRGRGTEAF
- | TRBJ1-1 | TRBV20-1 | SARGGDEAF
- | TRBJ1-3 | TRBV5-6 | ASSLFGRGPIALGNTIY
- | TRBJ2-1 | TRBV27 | ASSLPDFRGLNEQF
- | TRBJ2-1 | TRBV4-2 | ASSQESGSVLYNEQF
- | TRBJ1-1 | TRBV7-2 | ASTVAGTGFTEAF
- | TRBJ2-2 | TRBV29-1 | SVEDLAQAGTGELF
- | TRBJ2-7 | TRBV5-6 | ASSRTWTSTYEQY
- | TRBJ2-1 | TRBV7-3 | ASSERGPGYNEQF
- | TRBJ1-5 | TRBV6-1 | ASSELDYSNQPQH
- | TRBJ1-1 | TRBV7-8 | ASSFYTEAF
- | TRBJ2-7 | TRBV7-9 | ASSWDRGIEQY
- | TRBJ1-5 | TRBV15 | ATSRERDRAQPQH
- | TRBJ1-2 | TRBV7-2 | ASTSSGGYGYT
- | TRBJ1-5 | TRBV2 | ASSDLSRNQPQH
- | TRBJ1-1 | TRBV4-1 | ASSQGDRGRGREAF
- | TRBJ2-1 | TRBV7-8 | ASSLTLAGGLSYNEQF
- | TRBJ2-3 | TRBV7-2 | ASSLIGGGGTDTQY
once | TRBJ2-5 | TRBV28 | ASSPDRSQETQY
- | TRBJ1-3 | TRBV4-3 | ASSQDSGAGNTIY
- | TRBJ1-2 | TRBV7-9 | ASSLPRQGLYGYT
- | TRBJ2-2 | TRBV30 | AWSEAGIRRDTGELF
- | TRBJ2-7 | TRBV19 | ASSIDLNSRDEQY
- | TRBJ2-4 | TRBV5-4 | ASSIRPGTGGLIQY
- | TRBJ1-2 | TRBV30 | AWTHGNYGYT
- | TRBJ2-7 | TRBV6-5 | ASRTGGGLSYEQY
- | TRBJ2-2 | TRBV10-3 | AISAGQAANTGELF
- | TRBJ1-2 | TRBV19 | ASSILYFGQGKNYGYT
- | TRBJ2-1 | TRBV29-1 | SVDWTGTNEQF